Listed here are 10 T cell receptor beta chains from one sample, sequenced in a study of blood T cells in healthy people across ages. The second PCR ran about 6 to 11 cycles with a sample-barcoded 5' primer and J-beta primers. TCRdb re-analysed the 5' RACE reads in MiXCR, keeping a single row per CDR3 protein. The repertoire has more than 500,000 distinct CDR3 sequences, 25% to 30% of them found once; the top ten carry roughly 18%. Input material: blood. Receptor source: a woman in her sixties or seventies in good health.

This chain joins TRBV29-1 and TRBJ2-1; maybe TRBD1 (5 bases). Germline V gene lookup returns CDR1 SQVTM and CDR2 ANQGSEA. This CDR3 has 11 residues. V lost 8 bases to trimming and J lost 5 bases, with 10 bases between them. CDR3 nucleotides: TGCAGCAAGACGACAGACAATGAGCAGTTCTTC. Amino acid sequence: CSKTTDNEQFF.

DNA for the CDR3: TGTGCCAGCAGCCCCGGACAGGGAATCCTAAACTATGGCTACACCTTC. Its protein product is CASSPGQGILNYGYTF. The chain recombines TRBV7-2 with TRBJ1-2, with 8 nucleotides matching TRBD1. CDR3 length: 16 residues. V was clipped by 5 bases and J by 2 bases; unmatched bases: 10. Per the germline V gene, CDR1 is SGHTA and CDR2 is FQGNSA.

This clonotype was counted many times. This chain links TRBV7-9 with TRBJ1-1, with D tentatively TRBD1 (5 bases). Germline assignment: CDR1 SEHNR and CDR2 FQNEAQ (reference sequence). The CDR3 covers 14 residues. V lost 3 bases and J lost 3, with 11 bases in between. The CDR3 loop reads CASSLDAGDTEAFF. CDR3 nucleotides: TGTGCCAGCAGCTTGGATGCGGGGGACACTGAAGCTTTCTTT.

The chain couples TRBV2 to TRBJ2-5; TRBD1 matches 7 bases. This CDR3 is 14 amino acids long. The V gene's germline CDR1 is SNHLY and CDR2 FYNNEI. Losses at the gene ends were 7 bases for V and 2 bases for J; bases not matched to a gene: 7. The CDR3 spells CASIPGGLQETQYF. The CDR3 nucleotides are TGTGCCAGCATTCCAGGGGGTCTTCAAGAGACCCAGTACTTC.

A few counts support this clonotype. The chain couples TRBV7-2 to TRBJ2-4, with D perhaps matching TRBD1 (5 bases). V was pared by 1 base and J by 4 bases, with 11 bases between. Germline assignment: CDR1 SGHTA and CDR2 FQGNSA. CDR3 size: 15 residues. In nucleotides, the CDR3 is TGTGCCAGCAGCTTAGACTACGGACAAAAAAACATTCAGTACTTC. Protein product: CASSLDYGQKNIQYF.

This chain connects TRBV4-2 to TRBJ1-2; D perhaps matches TRBD1 (5 bases). The length of the CDR3 is 14 residues. The V end lost 3 bases, the J end lost 6 bases, and 14 bases lay between the germline ends. Per the germline V gene, CDR1 is LGHNA and CDR2 is YNFKEQ. The chain's CDR3 is CASSQSRSGDGYTF. The CDR3 DNA follows: TGTGCCAGCAGCCAGTCCAGGTCGGGGGATGGCTACACCTTC.

J is TRBJ1-2 and V is TRBV7-9, with 9 positions matching TRBD1. Trimming took 2 bases from V and 4 from J; bases not matched to a gene: 5. Germline V gene lookup returns CDR1 SEHNR and CDR2 FQNEAQ (reference sequence). CDR3 length: 15 amino acids. The chain's CDR3 is CASSLTTGGSYGYTF. CDR3 coding DNA: TGTGCCAGCAGCTTAACCACAGGGGGCAGCTATGGCTACACCTTC.

The rearrangement joins TRBV14 to TRBJ2-5; TRBD1 matches 8 bases. Per the germline V gene, CDR1 is SGHDN and CDR2 is FVKESK. Trimming cost V 2 bases and J 4 bases; bases outside gene matches: 6. CDR3 size: 15 residues. The CDR3 region has the DNA TGTGCCAGCAGCCAAAGCGCAGGGGGCGGAGAGACCCAGTACTTC. Protein: CASSQSAGGGETQYF. Complete variable domain (other parts from reference TRBV14 and TRBJ2-5): EAGVTQFPSHSVIEKGQTVTLRCDPISGHDNLYWYRRVMGKEIKFLLHFVKESKQDESGMPNNRFLAERTGGTYSTLKVQPAELEDSGVYFCASSQSAGGGETQYFGPGTRLLVL.

V usage is TRBV5-6 and J usage is TRBJ2-5; tentatively, D is TRBD1 (7 bases). CDR3 length equals 16 residues. Germline lookup yields CDR1 SGHDT and CDR2 YYEEEE. The germline V and J ends were trimmed by 4 bases and 0 bases, with 16 bases remaining between them. Here the CDR3 DNA reads TGTGCCAGCAGCCGGCGGGACAGATCGTACCAAGAGACCCAGTACTTC. It encodes CASSRRDRSYQETQYF.

The V gene is TRBV2, the J gene TRBJ2-5, with TRBD2 matching 9 bases. The junction had 9 bases not matched to a gene; V was cut back by 3 bases and J by 4 bases. This CDR3 has 16 residues. Germline V gene data show CDR1 as SNHLY and CDR2 as FYNNEI. For the CDR3, the DNA is TGTGCCAGCAGTGAGGGAAGAGCGGGGGGTGCAGAGACCCAGTACTTC. It yields the protein CASSEGRAGGAETQYF.